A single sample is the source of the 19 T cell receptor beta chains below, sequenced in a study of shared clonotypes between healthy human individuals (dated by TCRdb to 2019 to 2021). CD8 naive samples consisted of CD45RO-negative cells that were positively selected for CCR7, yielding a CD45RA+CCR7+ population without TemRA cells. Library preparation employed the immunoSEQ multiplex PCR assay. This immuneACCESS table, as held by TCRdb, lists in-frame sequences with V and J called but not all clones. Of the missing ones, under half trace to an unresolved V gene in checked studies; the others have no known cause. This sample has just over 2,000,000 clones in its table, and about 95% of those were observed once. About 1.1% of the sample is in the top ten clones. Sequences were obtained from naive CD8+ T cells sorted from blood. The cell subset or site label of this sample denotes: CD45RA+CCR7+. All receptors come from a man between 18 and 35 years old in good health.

CDR3 amino acids: CASRSREGRGDTEAFF. CDR3 coding DNA: TGTGCCAGCAGGTCTCGGGAGGGGCGCGGGGACACTGAAGCTTTCTTT. V gene TRBV7-9 combines with J gene TRBJ1-1; D is perhaps TRBD1 (5 bases). V lost 6 bases to trimming and J lost 3 bases, with 20 bases between them. Germline V CDR1 and CDR2: SEHNR, FQNEAQ (reference sequence). This CDR3 contains 16 residues. The full variable domain, completed using reference TRBV7-9 and TRBJ1-1, is DTGVSQNPRHKITKRGQNVTFRCDPISEHNRLYWYRQTLGQGPEFLTYFQNEAQLEKSRLLSDRFSAERPKGSFSTLEIQRTEQGDSAMYLCASRSREGRGDTEAFFGQGTRLTVV.

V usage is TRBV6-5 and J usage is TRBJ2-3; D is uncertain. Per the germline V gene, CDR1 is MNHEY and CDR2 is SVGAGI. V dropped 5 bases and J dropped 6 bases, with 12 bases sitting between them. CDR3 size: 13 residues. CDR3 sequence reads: CASSPGPLDTQYF. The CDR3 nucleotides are TGTGCCAGCAGTCCGGGCCCCCTGGATACGCAGTATTTT.

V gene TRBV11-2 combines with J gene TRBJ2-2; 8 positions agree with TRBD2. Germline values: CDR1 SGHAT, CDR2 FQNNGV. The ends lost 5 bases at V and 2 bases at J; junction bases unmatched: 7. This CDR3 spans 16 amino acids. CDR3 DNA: TGTGCCAGCAGCCTTCCTAGCGGGTTTAACACCGGGGAGCTGTTTTTT. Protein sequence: CASSLPSGFNTGELFF.

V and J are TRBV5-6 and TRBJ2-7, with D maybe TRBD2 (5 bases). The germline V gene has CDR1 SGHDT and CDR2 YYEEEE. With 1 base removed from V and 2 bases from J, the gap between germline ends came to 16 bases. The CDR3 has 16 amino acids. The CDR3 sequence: CASSLRGGLTTYEQYF. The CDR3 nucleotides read TGTGCCAGCAGCTTGCGGGGTGGACTGACCACCTACGAGCAGTACTTC.

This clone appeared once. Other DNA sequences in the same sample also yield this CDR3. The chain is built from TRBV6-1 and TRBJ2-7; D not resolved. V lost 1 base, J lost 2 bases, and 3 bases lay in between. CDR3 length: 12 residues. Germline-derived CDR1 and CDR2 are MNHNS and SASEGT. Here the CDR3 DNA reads TGTGCCAGCAGTGAAGGCGCCTACGAGCAGTACTTC. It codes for CASSEGAYEQYF.

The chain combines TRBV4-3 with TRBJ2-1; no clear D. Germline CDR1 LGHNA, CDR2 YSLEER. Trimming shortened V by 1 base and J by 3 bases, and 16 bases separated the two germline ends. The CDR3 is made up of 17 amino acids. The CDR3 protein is CASSQVIPVDYYNEQFF. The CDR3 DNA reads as TGCGCCAGCAGCCAAGTGATTCCCGTTGATTACTACAATGAGCAGTTCTTC.

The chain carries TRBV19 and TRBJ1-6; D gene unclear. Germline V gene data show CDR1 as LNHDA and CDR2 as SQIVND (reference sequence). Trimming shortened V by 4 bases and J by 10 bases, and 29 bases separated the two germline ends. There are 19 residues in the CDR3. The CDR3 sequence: CASSNPLVGPLYWRSPLHF. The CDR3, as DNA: TGTGCCAGTAGTAACCCCCTCGTCGGACCGCTCTATTGGCGGTCACCCCTCCACTTT. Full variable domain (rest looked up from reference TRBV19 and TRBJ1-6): DGGITQSPKYLFRKEGQNVTLSCEQNLNHDAMYWYRQDPGQGLRLIYYSQIVNDFQKGDIAEGYSVSREKKESFPLTVTSAQKNPTAFYLCASSNPLVGPLYWRSPLHFGNGTRLTVT.

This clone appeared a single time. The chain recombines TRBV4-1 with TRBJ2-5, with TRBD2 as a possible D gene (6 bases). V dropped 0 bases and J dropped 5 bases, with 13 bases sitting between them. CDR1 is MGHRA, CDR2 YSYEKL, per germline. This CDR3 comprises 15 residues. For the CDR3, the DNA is TGCGCCAGCAGCCAAGATAGGAGGGCTTGGGAGACCCAGTACTTC. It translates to CASSQDRRAWETQYF.

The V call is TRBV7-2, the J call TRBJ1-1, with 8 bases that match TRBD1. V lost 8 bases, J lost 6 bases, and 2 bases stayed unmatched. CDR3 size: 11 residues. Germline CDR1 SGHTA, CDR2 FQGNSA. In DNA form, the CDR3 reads TGTGCCAGCCACAGGGGGGCTGAAGCTTTCTTT. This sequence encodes CASHRGAEAFF. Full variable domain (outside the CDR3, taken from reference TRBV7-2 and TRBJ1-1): GAGVSQSPSNKVTEKGKDVELRCDPISGHTALYWYRQSLGQGLEFLIYFQGNSAPDKSGLPSDRFSAERTGGSVSTLTIQRTQQEDSAVYLCASHRGAEAFFGQGTRLTVV.

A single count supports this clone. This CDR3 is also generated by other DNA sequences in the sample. CDR3 loop: CASSQGRGTGNTIYF. The CDR3 DNA reads TGCGCCAGCAGCCAAGGTCGGGGAACTGGAAACACCATATATTTT. The V gene is TRBV4-3, the J gene TRBJ1-3; no clear D gene. CDR1 is LGHNA, CDR2 YSLEER, per germline. This CDR3 has 15 amino acids. V was shortened by 1 base and J by 2 bases, with 9 bases between the two germline ends.

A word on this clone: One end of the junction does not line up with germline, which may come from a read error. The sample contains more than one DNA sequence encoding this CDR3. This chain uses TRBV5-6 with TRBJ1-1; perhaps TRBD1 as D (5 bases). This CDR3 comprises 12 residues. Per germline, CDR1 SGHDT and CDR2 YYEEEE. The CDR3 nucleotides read TGTGCCAGCAGCTCCCTAGGGGTTGAAGCTTTTTTT. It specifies CASSSLGVEAFF.

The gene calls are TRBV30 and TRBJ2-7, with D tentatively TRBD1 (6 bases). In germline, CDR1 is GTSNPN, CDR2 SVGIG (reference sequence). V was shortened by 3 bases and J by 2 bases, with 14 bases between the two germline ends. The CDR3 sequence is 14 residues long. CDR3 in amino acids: CAWRTGTGTYEQYF. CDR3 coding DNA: TGTGCCTGGAGAACAGGGACGGGCACCTACGAGCAGTACTTC. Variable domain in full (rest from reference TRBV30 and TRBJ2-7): SQTIHQWPATLVQPVGSPLSLECTVEGTSNPNLYWYRQAAGRGLQLLFYSVGIGQISSEVPQNLSASRPQDRQFILSSKKLLLSDSGFYLCAWRTGTGTYEQYFGPGTRLTVT.

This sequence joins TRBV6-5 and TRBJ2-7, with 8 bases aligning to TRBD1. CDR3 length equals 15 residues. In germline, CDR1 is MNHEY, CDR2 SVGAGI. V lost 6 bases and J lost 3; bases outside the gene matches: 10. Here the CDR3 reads CASSQGPGTGYEQYF. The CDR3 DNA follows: TGTGCCAGCAGCCAAGGTCCCGGGACAGGCTACGAGCAGTACTTC.

The CDR3 DNA is TGTGCCAGCAGTCCATCGACAGACCCAGAGACCCAGTACTTC. Residues: CASSPSTDPETQYF. The genes are TRBV27 and TRBJ2-5; tentative D call: TRBD1 (5 bases). The germline V gene has CDR1 MNHEY and CDR2 SMNVEV (reference sequence). V was trimmed by 5 bases and J by 4 bases, leaving 14 bases between them. The CDR3 sequence is 14 residues long.

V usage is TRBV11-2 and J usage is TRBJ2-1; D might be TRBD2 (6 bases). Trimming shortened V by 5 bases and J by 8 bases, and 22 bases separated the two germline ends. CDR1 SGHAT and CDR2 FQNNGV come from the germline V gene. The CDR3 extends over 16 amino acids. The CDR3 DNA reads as TGTGCCAGCAGCCCACTGGTGGCTAGCGAAGTTTATGAGCAGTTCTTC. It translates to CASSPLVASEVYEQFF.

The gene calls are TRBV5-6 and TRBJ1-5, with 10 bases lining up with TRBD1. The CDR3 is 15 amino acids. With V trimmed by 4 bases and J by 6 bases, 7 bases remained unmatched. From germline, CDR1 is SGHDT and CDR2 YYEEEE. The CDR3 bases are TGTGCCAGCAGCATAGGACAGGGGGTCGGTCAGCCCCAGCATTTT. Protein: CASSIGQGVGQPQHF. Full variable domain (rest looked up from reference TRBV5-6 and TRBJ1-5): DAGVTQSPTHLIKTRGQQVTLRCSPKSGHDTVSWYQQALGQGPQFIFQYYEEEERQRGNFPDRFSGHQFPNYSSELNVNALLLGDSALYLCASSIGQGVGQPQHFGDGTRLSIL.

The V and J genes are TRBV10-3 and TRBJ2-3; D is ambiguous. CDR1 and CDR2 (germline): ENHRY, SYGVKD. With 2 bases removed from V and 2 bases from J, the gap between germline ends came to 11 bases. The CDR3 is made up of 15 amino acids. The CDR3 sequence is CAISEVPDLTDTQYF. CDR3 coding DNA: TGTGCCATCAGTGAGGTACCGGACCTCACAGATACGCAGTATTTT.

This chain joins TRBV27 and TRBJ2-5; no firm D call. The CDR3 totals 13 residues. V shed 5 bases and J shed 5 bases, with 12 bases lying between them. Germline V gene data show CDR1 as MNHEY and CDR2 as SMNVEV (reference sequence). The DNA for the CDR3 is TGTGCCAGCAGTCCCCTCCCCTGGGAGACCCAGTACTTC. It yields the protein CASSPLPWETQYF.

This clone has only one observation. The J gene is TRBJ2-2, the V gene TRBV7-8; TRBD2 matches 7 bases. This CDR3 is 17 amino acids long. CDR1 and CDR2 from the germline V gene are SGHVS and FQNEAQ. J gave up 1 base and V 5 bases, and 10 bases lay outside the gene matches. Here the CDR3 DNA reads TGTGCCAGCAGCCCTCAAGGCGGACTAGTGAACACCGGGGAGCTGTTTTTT. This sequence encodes CASSPQGGLVNTGELFF. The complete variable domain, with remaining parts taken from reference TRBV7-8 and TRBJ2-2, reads GAGVSQSPRYKVAKRGQDVALRCDPISGHVSLFWYQQALGQGPEFLTYFQNEAQLDKSGLPSDRFFAERPEGSVSTLKIQRTQQEDSAVYLCASSPQGGLVNTGELFFGEGSRLTVL.